Below, 13 T cell receptor beta chains from the same sample are listed, as sequenced in a study of T-cell reconstitution after alpha-beta-depleted transplantation in children. Preparation of the TCRbeta library used unique molecular identifiers. From the PCR reads, TCRdb called clonotypes with MiXCR, one entry per CDR3 protein. Of 150,000 to 200,000 distinct CDR3 sequences in the sample, 6.3% were seen once. Specimen: PBMCs, collected before TCRalphabeta/CD19-depleted stem cell transplant. The receptors derive from a girl under three years old with combined immunodeficiency, due to receive a stem cell transplant.

This clonotype has a single count. The rearrangement uses TRBV29-1 and TRBJ1-1; D unresolved. Trimming removed 0 bases from V and 2 bases from J, with 19 bases in between. The CDR3 is made up of 17 amino acids. Germline V gene lookup returns CDR1 SQVTM and CDR2 ANQGSEA. The CDR3 reads CSVEDWPRLSRNTEAFF. The CDR3 nucleotides read TGCAGCGTTGAAGATTGGCCCCGACTGTCTCGAAACACTGAAGCTTTCTTT.

This clonotype was counted ten times or more. The chain employs TRBV25-1 and TRBJ2-7; 7 nucleotides align to TRBD2. Trimming at V came to 10 bases and at J to 5 bases, leaving 11 bases not matched to a gene. This CDR3 spans 13 amino acids. Germline-derived CDR1 and CDR2 are MGHDK and SYGVNS. The CDR3 DNA is TGTGCCAACCCGACTGGGAGGGCAGACGAGCAGTACTTC. Translated, it gives CANPTGRADEQYF.

This clonotype appeared many times. V gene TRBV7-2 combines with J gene TRBJ2-2; 7 nucleotides agree with TRBD1. CDR1 SGHTA and CDR2 FQGNSA come from the germline V gene. V was pared by 3 bases and J by 3 bases, with 4 bases of the junction left unmatched. The CDR3 has 15 amino acids. The CDR3 loop reads CASSFQRGHTGELFF. For the CDR3, the DNA is TGTGCCAGCAGCTTTCAAAGGGGGCACACCGGGGAGCTGTTTTTT.

This clonotype was observed a handful of times. The rearrangement links TRBV7-9 to TRBJ2-2, with a weak D call TRBD1 (6 bases). Trimming removed 5 bases at V and 0 bases at J, with 10 bases between. Looked up from germline, CDR1 is SEHNR and CDR2 is FQNEAQ (reference sequence). The CDR3 runs 15 residues. CDR3 amino acids: CASSVGTPNTGELFF. In nucleotides, the CDR3 is TGTGCCAGCAGCGTAGGGACACCGAACACCGGGGAGCTGTTTTTT.

The sample holds many counts of this clonotype. The V call is TRBV29-1, the J call TRBJ2-5; D is unclear. From germline, CDR1 is SQVTM and CDR2 ANQGSEA. V was trimmed by 7 bases and J by 5 bases, leaving 8 bases between them. This CDR3 has 10 residues. CDR3 bases: TGCAGCGGGTTCGAGGAGACCCAGTACTTC. Protein product: CSGFEETQYF.

This clonotype appeared many times. The chain uses TRBV7-2 and TRBJ2-3; 7 nucleotides align to TRBD1. Germline CDR1 and CDR2: SGHTA and FQGNSA. This CDR3 contains 13 residues. V lost 8 bases and J lost 2; bases outside the gene matches: 4. CDR3 nucleotides: TGTGCCAGCCGAGACAGGGTCACAGATACGCAGTATTTT. Translating gives CASRDRVTDTQYF. Based on the CDR3 plus reference TRBV7-2 and TRBJ2-3, the full variable domain is GAGVSQSPSNKVTEKGKDVELRCDPISGHTALYWYRQSLGQGLEFLIYFQGNSAPDKSGLPSDRFSAERTGGSVSTLTIQRTQQEDSAVYLCASRDRVTDTQYFGPGTRLTVL.

This clonotype was recorded at least ten times. The V and J genes are TRBV7-9 and TRBJ1-6; no clear D gene. Germline lookup yields CDR1 SEHNR and CDR2 FQNEAQ (reference sequence). V was pared by 5 bases and J by 3 bases, with 11 bases between. The CDR3 has 15 residues. This chain's CDR3 is CASSLRGFYNSPLHF. CDR3 coding DNA: TGTGCCAGCAGCCTAAGAGGCTTCTATAATTCACCCCTCCACTTT.

The sample holds a few counts of this clonotype. The chain recombines TRBV7-3 with TRBJ2-7; D unresolved. The V and J ends lost 5 bases and 5 bases respectively, with 25 bases between them. This CDR3 has 17 residues. Germline-derived CDR1 and CDR2 are SGHTA and FQGTGA. CDR3 DNA: TGTGCCAGCAGCGCCGGTCGGGCAGGCCCGACAAGTGACGAGCAGTACTTC. It encodes CASSAGRAGPTSDEQYF.

The sample holds many counts of this clonotype. The chain combines TRBV9 with TRBJ2-1; 13 nucleotides match TRBD2. Germline CDR1 reads SGDLS; CDR2 reads YYNGEE. V shed 0 bases and J 4 bases; nucleotides not matched to a gene: 13. The CDR3 length is 20 residues. CDR3 DNA: TGTGCCAGCAGCGTAGGCCACGGGACTAGCGGGAAACTAACTTACAATGAGCAGTTCTTC. Protein sequence: CASSVGHGTSGKLTYNEQFF.

The table lists this clonotype with a few counts. The chain uses TRBV11-2 and TRBJ2-3; 12 bases match TRBD2. Germline CDR1 and CDR2: SGHAT and FQNNGV. CDR3 length equals 19 residues. V lost 5 bases and J lost 0; bases outside the gene matches: 12. For the CDR3, the DNA is TGTGCCAGCAGCCCAAAGAGACTAGCGGGGGAATCTAGCACAGATACGCAGTATTTT. This encodes CASSPKRLAGESSTDTQYF.

This clonotype was seen ten or more times. The J gene is TRBJ2-3, the V gene TRBV12-3 or TRBV12-4, with unresolved D. The V end was cut by 6 bases, the J end by 2 bases, with 6 bases between. The CDR3 length is 12 residues. CDR3 sequence: CASRRITDTQYF. The CDR3 nucleotides read TGTGCCAGCAGGCGAATCACAGATACGCAGTATTTT.

This clonotype was observed many times. This rearrangement joins TRBV29-1 to TRBJ2-7, with a tentative D call TRBD1 (6 bases). The CDR3 runs 12 residues. The germline V gene encodes CDR1 SQVTM and CDR2 ANQGSEA. Trimming removed 6 bases from V and 3 bases from J, with 12 bases in between. For the CDR3, the DNA is TGCAGCGTCGCAGGGGTTCTCTACGAGCAGTACTTC. This encodes CSVAGVLYEQYF.

This clonotype has at least ten counts. The chain joins TRBV9 to TRBJ2-2; D tentatively reads TRBD1 or TRBD2 (6 bases each). The CDR3 runs 18 residues. V lost 1 base, J lost 0 bases, and 16 bases lay in between. Germline V lookup: CDR1 SGDLS, CDR2 YYNGEE. The CDR3 sequence: CASSVLHGGTTNTGELFF. The CDR3 DNA is TGTGCCAGCAGCGTACTCCACGGCGGGACAACGAACACCGGGGAGCTGTTTTTT.